Sequencing of this TCR beta chain was carried out in a study of T cells in Graves' hyperthyroidism and ophthalmopathy. There were TCR beta CDR3 regions amplified from RNA transcripts. An initial round of RT-PCR targeting the TCR CDR3 relied on the HTBI primer set. One entry per CDR3 protein results from TCRdb running MiXCR on the multiplex PCR reads. The sample holds more than 55,000 distinct CDR3 sequences; roughly half are singletons and the top ten take approximately 3.3%. The table lists this clonotype with many counts. The germline V gene has CDR1 LGHDT and CDR2 YNNKEL (reference sequence). V lost 0 bases to trimming and J lost 2 bases, with 10 bases between them. The CDR3 has 15 residues.

The clonotype originates from a woman aged 60-75 years with Graves' ophthalmopathy. Sequencing input: blood. V is TRBV3-1 and J is TRBJ1-2; D uncertain. CDR3 bases: TGTGCCAGCAGCCAAGATAGGCGCAGGAACTATGGCTACACCTTC. Protein: CASSQDRRRNYGYTF.